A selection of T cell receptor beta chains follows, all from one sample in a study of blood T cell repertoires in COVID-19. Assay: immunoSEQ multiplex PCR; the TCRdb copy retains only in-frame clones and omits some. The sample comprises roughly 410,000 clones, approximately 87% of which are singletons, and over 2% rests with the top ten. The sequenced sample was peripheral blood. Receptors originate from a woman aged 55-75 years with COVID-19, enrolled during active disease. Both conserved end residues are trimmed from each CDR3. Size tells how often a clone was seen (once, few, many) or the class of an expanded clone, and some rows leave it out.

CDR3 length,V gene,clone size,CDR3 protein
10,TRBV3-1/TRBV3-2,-,ASSQQVDTIY
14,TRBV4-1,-,ASSLTPTVNTGELF
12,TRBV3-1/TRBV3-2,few,ASSRGQGAWPQH
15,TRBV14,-,ASSRNLRGTSGNTIY
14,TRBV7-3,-,ASSSYGTRRADTQY
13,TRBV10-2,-,ASRPGTGFRDTQY
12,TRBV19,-,ASSVGQGFYGYT
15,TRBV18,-,ASSKITGTGVGETQY
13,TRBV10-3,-,AISWTSGGGGELF
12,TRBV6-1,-,ASSDLQRNTEAF
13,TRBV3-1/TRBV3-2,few,ASSQVTKGMTEAF
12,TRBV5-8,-,ASSSGLAEETQY
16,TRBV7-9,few,ASSSSGTGNVGGIAQH
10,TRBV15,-,ATSLGTQPQH
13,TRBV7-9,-,ASSLAGAKAGELF
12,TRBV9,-,ASSALQGNTEAF
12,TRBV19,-,ASSPRGNTGELF
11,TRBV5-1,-,ASSYRPTEKLF
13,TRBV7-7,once,ASSFFSGPGETQY
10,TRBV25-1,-,ASTEGRDEQY
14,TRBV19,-,ASSIEQGAVTGELF
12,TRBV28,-,ASKAATSTDTQY
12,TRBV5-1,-,ASSSSGGRVEQY